This T cell receptor (beta chain) was captured by sequencing in a study of monozygotic twins with inflammatory bowel disease (dated by TCRdb to the late 2010s). In terms of the full investigation: The complete study included roughly 30 monozygotic twin pairs: 19 IBD-discordant Danish pairs and nine German pairs, of which four were IBD-concordant and five were IBD-discordant. Disease-associated traits were sought mainly through comparisons between IBD patients and their genetically identical healthy co-twins within discordant pairs. Each individual had, on average, about 151 000 unique TCRalpha sequences and 181 000 unique TCRbeta sequences available for analysis. Paper-wide results and their limitations: Distinction between different T cell subtypes could not be achieved in the analysis. IBD patients had lower TCRbeta repertoire diversity, measured by the inverse Simpson index, than their healthy co-twins. Background noise and inter-individual variability may have been introduced into the repertoires by the differing immunosuppressive treatments among patients. Compared with healthy twins, IBD patients shared fewer clonotypes with other individuals, and the difference was most pronounced in patients with signs of disease activity. The results gave no support for a single strong signal or clonotype linked to IBD. Repertoire similarity did not differ between concordant and discordant twins, which could be due to limited statistical power.

A 2.5 ml peripheral blood sample was drawn into PAXgene tubes per donor and stored at -80°C. Without T cell sorting, total RNA was isolated from whole blood using the PAXgene blood miRNA kit on an automated QIAcube. Deep TCRalpha and TCRbeta repertoire profiling with unique molecular barcoding was performed on peripheral blood of monozygotic twin pairs concordant or discordant for inflammatory bowel disease. Smoking habits were recorded for all twin pairs, and each individual was classified as a current, former or never smoker. Libraries were constructed by 5' RACE. For each TCR library, around 3,500 ng of total RNA was used. cDNA was synthesized with SMARTScribe reverse transcriptase in eight separate reactions per sample. During cDNA synthesis, unique molecular identifiers containing a 6-nucleotide sample barcode were introduced by template switching. Two nested PCRs of roughly 16 and 10 cycles amplified the TCRalpha and TCRbeta cDNA, and bead purification followed each PCR. Before amplification, the cDNA was both treated with uracil DNA-glycosylase and purified with the QIAquick PCR purification kit. The second PCR added Illumina TruSeq-compatible adapters along with sample-specific barcodes. Library quality and concentration were assessed using TapeStation and Qubit, and about 5 ng of each library was pooled. The pooled libraries were sequenced with 2 x 100 bp reads and custom sequencing primers on an Illumina HiSeq2500 single-index Rapid Run. Concerning the study's data processing: UMI-based consensus assembly with MiGEC version 1.2.6 was used to correct PCR and sequencing errors. MiXCR version 2.1.1 was used to carry out V(D)J alignment, clonotype assembly and CDR3 extraction. Gene usage, clonotype sharing and MAIT/NKT TCR abundance were normalised by analysing the top 1000, 10 000 and 20 000 clonotypes per sample. After downsampling to 27 000 UMIs, diversity was calculated as the inverse Simpson index using the vegan R package. Paired Mann-Whitney U tests were applied to discordant twin pairs, and Benjamini-Hochberg correction was used for multiple testing. Following TCRdb reprocessing, every CDR3 protein sequence forms one entry, and DNA is not provided. For this entry, the V and J calls and clone size follow TCRdb and not the study's own pipeline. The table held for this sample gives about 420,000 distinct CDR3 sequences. Roughly 2.5% of the sample goes to the ten largest clones.

A word on this clonotype: What antigen it recognizes has not been identified.

The receptor's source is a human donor with ulcerative colitis or Crohn's disease, or a healthy co-twin of an affected twin (not recorded which). Sequencing used blood.

The CDR3 protein is CASLCWDRPHSNQSQHF. This chain joins TRBV27 to TRBJ1-5; TCRdb returns TRBD1, unconfirmable since there is no DNA. The CDR3 has 17 amino acids, counting the end cysteine and phenylalanine. The record lacks a DNA sequence. The germline V gene (reference sequence) sets CDR1 to MNHEY and CDR2 to SMNVEV.